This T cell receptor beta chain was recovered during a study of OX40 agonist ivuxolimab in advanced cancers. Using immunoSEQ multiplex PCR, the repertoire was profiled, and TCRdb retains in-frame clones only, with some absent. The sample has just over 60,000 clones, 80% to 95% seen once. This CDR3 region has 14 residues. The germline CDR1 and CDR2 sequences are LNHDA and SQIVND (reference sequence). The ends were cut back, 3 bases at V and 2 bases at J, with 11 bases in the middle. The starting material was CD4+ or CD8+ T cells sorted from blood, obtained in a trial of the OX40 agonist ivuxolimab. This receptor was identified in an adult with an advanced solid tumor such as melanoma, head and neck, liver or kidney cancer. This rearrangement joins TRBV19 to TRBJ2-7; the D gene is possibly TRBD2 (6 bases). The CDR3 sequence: CASSIGGLTYEQYF. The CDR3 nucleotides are TGTGCCAGTAGTATCGGGGGATTAACCTACGAGCAGTACTTC.